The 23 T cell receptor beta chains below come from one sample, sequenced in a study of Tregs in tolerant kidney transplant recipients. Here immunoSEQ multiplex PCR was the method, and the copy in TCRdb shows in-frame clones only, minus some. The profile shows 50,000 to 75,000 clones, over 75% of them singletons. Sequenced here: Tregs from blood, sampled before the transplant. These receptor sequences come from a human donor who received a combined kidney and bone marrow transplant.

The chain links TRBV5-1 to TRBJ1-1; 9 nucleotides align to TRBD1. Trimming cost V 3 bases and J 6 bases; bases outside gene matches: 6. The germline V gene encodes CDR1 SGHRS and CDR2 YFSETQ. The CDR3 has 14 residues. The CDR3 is CASSWDREVAEAFF. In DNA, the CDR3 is TGCGCCAGCAGCTGGGACAGGGAGGTCGCTGAAGCTTTCTTT.

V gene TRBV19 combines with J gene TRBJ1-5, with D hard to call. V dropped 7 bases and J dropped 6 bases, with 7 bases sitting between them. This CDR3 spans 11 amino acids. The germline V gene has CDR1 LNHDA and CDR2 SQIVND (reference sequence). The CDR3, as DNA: TGTGCCAGTATTCTCGGTCAGCCCCAGCATTTT. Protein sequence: CASILGQPQHF.

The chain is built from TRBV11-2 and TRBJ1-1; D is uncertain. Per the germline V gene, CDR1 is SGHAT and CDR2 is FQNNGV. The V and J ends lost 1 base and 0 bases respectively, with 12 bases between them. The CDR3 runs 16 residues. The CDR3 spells CASSLGFGTLNTEAFF. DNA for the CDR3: TGTGCCAGCAGCTTAGGGTTTGGCACTCTGAACACTGAAGCTTTCTTT.

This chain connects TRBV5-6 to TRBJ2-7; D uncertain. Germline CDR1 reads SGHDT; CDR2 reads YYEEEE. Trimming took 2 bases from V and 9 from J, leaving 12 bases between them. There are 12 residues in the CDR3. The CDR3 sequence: CASSFGHLRQYF. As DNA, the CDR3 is TGTGCCAGCAGCTTCGGCCATTTAAGGCAGTACTTC.

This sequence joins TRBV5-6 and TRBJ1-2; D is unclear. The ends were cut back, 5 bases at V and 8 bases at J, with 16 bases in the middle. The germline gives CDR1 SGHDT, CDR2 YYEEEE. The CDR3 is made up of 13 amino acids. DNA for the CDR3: TGTGCCAGCAGTCTGAGGCTGATTATAGGCTACACCTTC. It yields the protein CASSLRLIIGYTF. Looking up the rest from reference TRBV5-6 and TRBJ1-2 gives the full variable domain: DAGVTQSPTHLIKTRGQQVTLRCSPKSGHDTVSWYQQALGQGPQFIFQYYEEEERQRGNFPDRFSGHQFPNYSSELNVNALLLGDSALYLCASSLRLIIGYTFGSGTRLTVV.

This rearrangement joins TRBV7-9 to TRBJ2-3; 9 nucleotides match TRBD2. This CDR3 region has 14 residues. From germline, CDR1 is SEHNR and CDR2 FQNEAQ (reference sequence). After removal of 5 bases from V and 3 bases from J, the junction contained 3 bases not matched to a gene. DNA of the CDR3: TGTGCCAGCAGCCCTAGCGGGGTAACAGATACGCAGTATTTT. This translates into CASSPSGVTDTQYF.

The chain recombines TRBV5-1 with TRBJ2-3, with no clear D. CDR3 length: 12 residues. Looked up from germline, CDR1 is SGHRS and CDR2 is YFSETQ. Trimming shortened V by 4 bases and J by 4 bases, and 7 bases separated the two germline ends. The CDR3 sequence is CASSPPADTQYF. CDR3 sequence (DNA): TGCGCCAGCAGCCCACCCGCAGATACGCAGTATTTT.

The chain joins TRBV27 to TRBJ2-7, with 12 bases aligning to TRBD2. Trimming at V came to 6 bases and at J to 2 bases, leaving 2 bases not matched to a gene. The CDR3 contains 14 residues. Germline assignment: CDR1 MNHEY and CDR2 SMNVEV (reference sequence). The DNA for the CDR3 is TGTGCCAGCAGACGGACTAGCGGGACCTACGAGCAGTACTTC. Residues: CASRRTSGTYEQYF.

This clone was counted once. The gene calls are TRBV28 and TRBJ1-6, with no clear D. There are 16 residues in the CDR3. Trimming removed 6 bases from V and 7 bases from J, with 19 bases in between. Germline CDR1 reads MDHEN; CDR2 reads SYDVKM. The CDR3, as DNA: TGTGCCAGCAGCCTCATCCCCCGCCTAGGGAATTCACCCCTCCACTTT. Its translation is CASSLIPRLGNSPLHF.

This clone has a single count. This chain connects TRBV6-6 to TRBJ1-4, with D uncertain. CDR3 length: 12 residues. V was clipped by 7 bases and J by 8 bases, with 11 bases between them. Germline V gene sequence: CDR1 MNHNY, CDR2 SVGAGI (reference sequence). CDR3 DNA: TGTGCCAGCACGGACGCTGACGAAAAACTGTTTTTT. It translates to CASTDADEKLFF.

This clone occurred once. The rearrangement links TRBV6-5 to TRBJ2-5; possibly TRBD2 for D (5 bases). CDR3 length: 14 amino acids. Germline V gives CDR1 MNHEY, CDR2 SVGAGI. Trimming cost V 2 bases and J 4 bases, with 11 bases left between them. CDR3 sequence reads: CASSYGVEGETQYF. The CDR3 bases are TGTGCCAGCAGTTACGGGGTTGAGGGAGAGACCCAGTACTTC.

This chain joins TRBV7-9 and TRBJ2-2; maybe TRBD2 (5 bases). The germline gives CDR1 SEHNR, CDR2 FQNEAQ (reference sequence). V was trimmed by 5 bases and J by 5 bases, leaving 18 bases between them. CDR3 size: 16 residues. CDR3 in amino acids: CASSPRTPGGTGELFF. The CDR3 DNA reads TGTGCCAGCAGCCCTCGGACCCCCGGCGGGACCGGGGAGCTGTTTTTT.

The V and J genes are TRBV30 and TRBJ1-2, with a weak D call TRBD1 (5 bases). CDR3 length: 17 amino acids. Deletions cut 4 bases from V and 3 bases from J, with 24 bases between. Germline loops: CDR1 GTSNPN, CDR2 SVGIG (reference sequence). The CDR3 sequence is CAWTGGGTPRPYYGYTF. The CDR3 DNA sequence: TGTGCCTGGACCGGGGGAGGGACCCCGAGACCTTACTATGGCTACACCTTC.

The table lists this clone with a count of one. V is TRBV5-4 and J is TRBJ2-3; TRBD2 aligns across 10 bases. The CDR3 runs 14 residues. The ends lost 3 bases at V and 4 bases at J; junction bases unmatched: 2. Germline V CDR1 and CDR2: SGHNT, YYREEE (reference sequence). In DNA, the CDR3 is TGTGCCAGCAGCTCTAGCGGGAGACCAGATACGCAGTATTTT. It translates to CASSSSGRPDTQYF.

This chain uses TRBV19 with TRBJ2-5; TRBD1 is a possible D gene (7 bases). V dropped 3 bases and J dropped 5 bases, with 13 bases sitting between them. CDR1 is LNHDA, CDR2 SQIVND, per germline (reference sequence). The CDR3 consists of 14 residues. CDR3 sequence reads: CASSIQGGTETQYF. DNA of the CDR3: TGTGCCAGTAGTATCCAGGGGGGAACCGAGACCCAGTACTTC. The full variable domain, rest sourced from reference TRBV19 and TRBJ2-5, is DGGITQSPKYLFRKEGQNVTLSCEQNLNHDAMYWYRQDPGQGLRLIYYSQIVNDFQKGDIAEGYSVSREKKESFPLTVTSAQKNPTAFYLCASSIQGGTETQYFGPGTRLLVL.

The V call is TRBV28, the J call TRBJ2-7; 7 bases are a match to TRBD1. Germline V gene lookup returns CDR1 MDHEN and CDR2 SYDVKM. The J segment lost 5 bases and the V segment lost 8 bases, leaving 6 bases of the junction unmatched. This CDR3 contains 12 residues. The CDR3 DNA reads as TGTGCCAGCTATGACAGGGTCCACGAGCAGTACTTC. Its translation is CASYDRVHEQYF.

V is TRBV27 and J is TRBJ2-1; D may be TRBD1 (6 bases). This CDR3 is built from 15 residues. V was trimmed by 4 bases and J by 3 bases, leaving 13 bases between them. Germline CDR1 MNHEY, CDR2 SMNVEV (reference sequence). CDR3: CASSSRGRGYNEQFF. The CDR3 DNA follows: TGTGCCAGCAGTTCCAGGGGCAGAGGCTACAATGAGCAGTTCTTC.

This CDR3 reads CASSFREYGTDTQYF. The CDR3 nucleotides read TGTGCCAGCAGTTTCCGGGAGTACGGCACAGATACGCAGTATTTT. V and J are TRBV27 and TRBJ2-3, with D possibly being TRBD2 (6 bases). V was trimmed by 3 bases and J by 1 base, leaving 11 bases between them. The CDR3 extends over 15 amino acids. The V gene's germline CDR1 is MNHEY and CDR2 SMNVEV (reference sequence).

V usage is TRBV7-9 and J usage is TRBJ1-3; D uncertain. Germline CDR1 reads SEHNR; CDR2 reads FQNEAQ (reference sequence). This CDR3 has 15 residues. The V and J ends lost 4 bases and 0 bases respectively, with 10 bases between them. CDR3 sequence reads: CASSSRAASGNTIYF. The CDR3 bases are TGTGCCAGCAGCTCCCGGGCCGCCTCTGGAAACACCATATATTTT.

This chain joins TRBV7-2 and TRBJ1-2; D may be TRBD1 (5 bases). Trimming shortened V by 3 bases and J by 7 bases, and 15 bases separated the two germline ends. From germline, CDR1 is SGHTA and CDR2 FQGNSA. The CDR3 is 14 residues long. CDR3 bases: TGTGCCAGCAGCTTGGGTCAGGGAGGTTCTGGCTACACCTTC. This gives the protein CASSLGQGGSGYTF.

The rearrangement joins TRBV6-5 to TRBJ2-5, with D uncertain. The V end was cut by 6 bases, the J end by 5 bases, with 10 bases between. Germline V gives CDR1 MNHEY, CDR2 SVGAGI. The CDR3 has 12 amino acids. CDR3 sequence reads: CASRTARETQYF. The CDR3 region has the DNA TGTGCCAGCAGGACGGCGCGGGAGACCCAGTACTTC.

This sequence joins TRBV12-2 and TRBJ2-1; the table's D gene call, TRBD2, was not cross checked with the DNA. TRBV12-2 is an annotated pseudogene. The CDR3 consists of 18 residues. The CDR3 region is CASRLVTSGRAGHNEQFF. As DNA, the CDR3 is TGTGCAAGTCGCTTAGTGACTAGCGGGAGGGCCGGCCACAATGAGCAGTTCTTC.

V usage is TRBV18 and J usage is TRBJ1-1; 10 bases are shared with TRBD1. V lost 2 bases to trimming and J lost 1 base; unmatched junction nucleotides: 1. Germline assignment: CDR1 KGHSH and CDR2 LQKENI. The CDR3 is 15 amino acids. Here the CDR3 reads CASSPRDRGNTEAFF. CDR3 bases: TGTGCCAGCTCACCAAGGGACAGGGGGAACACTGAAGCTTTCTTT.